These T cell receptor beta chains were read from a single sample in a study of blood T cells in healthy people across ages. MiXCR, run by TCRdb on the 5' RACE reads, gives a single entry per CDR3 protein. The repertoire holds hundreds of thousands of distinct CDR3 sequences, with about 20% as singletons. Input material: blood. All receptors derive from a man between 70 and 80 years old in good health. The CDR3 runs from the conserved cysteine through the conserved F or W. Fields, in order: J gene, CDR3 length, V gene, CDR3 protein.

j_call: TRBJ2-7; cdr3_length: 15; v_call: TRBV12-3/TRBV12-4; cdr3_aa: CASSLRTGPSYEQYF
j_call: TRBJ2-3; cdr3_length: 14; v_call: TRBV24-1; cdr3_aa: CATGRAVPPDTQYF
j_call: TRBJ2-5; cdr3_length: 14; v_call: TRBV20-1; cdr3_aa: CSAWGREGLKTQYF
j_call: NA; cdr3_length: 15; v_call: TRBV7-8; cdr3_aa: CASSIGLVLGLEQFF
j_call: TRBJ2-2; cdr3_length: 16; v_call: TRBV7-9; cdr3_aa: CASSSQNRGNTGELFF
j_call: TRBJ2-5; cdr3_length: 11; v_call: TRBV19; cdr3_aa: CASSISETQYF
j_call: TRBJ2-3; cdr3_length: 16; v_call: TRBV29-1; cdr3_aa: CSVWGASGSGTDTQYF
j_call: TRBJ1-1; cdr3_length: 14; v_call: TRBV20-1; cdr3_aa: CSARGPLRGTEAFF
j_call: TRBJ2-1; cdr3_length: 17; v_call: TRBV12-5; cdr3_aa: CASGLVPGTSGRRGQFF
j_call: NA; cdr3_length: 13; v_call: TRBV29-1; cdr3_aa: CSAETGGEYEQYF
j_call: TRBJ1-4; cdr3_length: 17; v_call: TRBV7-2; cdr3_aa: CASSLWVGGGTNEKLFF
j_call: TRBJ2-3; cdr3_length: 14; v_call: TRBV28; cdr3_aa: CASSLGGGAHTQYF
j_call: TRBJ1-4; cdr3_length: 16; v_call: TRBV5-1; cdr3_aa: CASSLRGATSNEKLFF
j_call: TRBJ1-4; cdr3_length: 19; v_call: TRBV6-1; cdr3_aa: CASFPTGVSGRTTNEKLFF
j_call: TRBJ2-5; cdr3_length: 11; v_call: TRBV6-1; cdr3_aa: CATNTLETQYF
j_call: TRBJ2-1; cdr3_length: 14; v_call: TRBV24-1; cdr3_aa: CATSARVWGNEQFF
j_call: TRBJ1-2; cdr3_length: 14; v_call: TRBV15; cdr3_aa: CATSRDLTDYGYTF
j_call: TRBJ1-1; cdr3_length: 16; v_call: TRBV6-1; cdr3_aa: CASSDLRGRTNTEAFF
j_call: TRBJ1-3; cdr3_length: 13; v_call: TRBV7-9; cdr3_aa: CASSREGPNTIYF
j_call: TRBJ2-5; cdr3_length: 14; v_call: TRBV7-2; cdr3_aa: CASLKGQVQETQYF
j_call: TRBJ1-2; cdr3_length: 14; v_call: TRBV7-8; cdr3_aa: CASSLEAGDYGYTF
j_call: TRBJ1-2; cdr3_length: 14; v_call: TRBV2; cdr3_aa: CASSEGGLSHGYTF
j_call: TRBJ2-3; cdr3_length: 15; v_call: TRBV11-2; cdr3_aa: CASSFLGLGEDTQYF
j_call: TRBJ2-3; cdr3_length: 13; v_call: TRBV10-3; cdr3_aa: CAGAPSHTDTQYF
j_call: TRBJ1-2; cdr3_length: 16; v_call: TRBV18; cdr3_aa: CASSPTSFQGTYGYTF
j_call: TRBJ2-1; cdr3_length: 15; v_call: TRBV27; cdr3_aa: CASSALVTSLREQFF
j_call: TRBJ1-1; cdr3_length: 14; v_call: TRBV20-1; cdr3_aa: CSADRGPMNTEAFF
j_call: TRBJ1-1; cdr3_length: 14; v_call: TRBV10-3; cdr3_aa: CAISGGGAYTEAFF
j_call: TRBJ1-2; cdr3_length: 14; v_call: TRBV20-1; cdr3_aa: CSAPSVGSWGGYTF
j_call: NA; cdr3_length: 12; v_call: TRBV7-2; cdr3_aa: CASSVGRGEQFF
j_call: NA; cdr3_length: 11; v_call: TRBV20-1; cdr3_aa: CSAKREIEQFF
j_call: TRBJ2-1; cdr3_length: 16; v_call: TRBV15; cdr3_aa: CATSRDSLSSYNEQFF
j_call: TRBJ1-6; cdr3_length: 15; v_call: TRBV7-6; cdr3_aa: CASSLDRRDNSPLHF
j_call: TRBJ2-3; cdr3_length: 16; v_call: TRBV9; cdr3_aa: CASSGGTGGVGDTQYF
j_call: TRBJ1-4; cdr3_length: 13; v_call: TRBV10-2; cdr3_aa: CASSRTGYEKLFF
j_call: TRBJ2-3; cdr3_length: 16; v_call: TRBV29-1; cdr3_aa: CSVEASGSVWADTQYF
j_call: TRBJ2-7; cdr3_length: 14; v_call: TRBV10-3; cdr3_aa: CAISEVLLSYEQYF
j_call: TRBJ1-2; cdr3_length: 13; v_call: TRBV20-1; cdr3_aa: CSAPRDTEYGYTF
j_call: TRBJ2-2; cdr3_length: 15; v_call: TRBV11-2; cdr3_aa: CASSLAATNPGELFF
j_call: TRBJ1-2; cdr3_length: 12; v_call: TRBV5-8; cdr3_aa: CASRLGRWGYTF